This section outlines one T cell receptor (beta chain) sequence together with its context. Its antigen remains unknown. These data are taken from a study of T-cell memory formation after mild COVID-19. Germline CDR1 MNHEY, CDR2 SVGAGI. This CDR3 is 15 amino acids long. Trimming shortened V by 0 bases and J by 3 bases, and 11 bases separated the two germline ends. Study-wide results and caveats: Some clones that responded were present in memory (sampled pre-infection), which suggests cross-reactive memory joined. Second-wave clones peaking on day 37 lacked confirmed SARS-CoV-2 specificity.

One entry per CDR3 protein results from TCRdb running MiXCR on the 5' RACE reads. The data hold a few hundred thousand distinct CDR3 sequences, with 15% to 20% observed a single time. V gene TRBV6-5 combines with J gene TRBJ1-1; D might be TRBD1 (5 bases). This TCR derives from a man aged 18 to 30 who had mild COVID-19 (a few samples of this study predate the infection). Cell type and time point are not known. The specimen was PBMCs or a T cell subset sorted from them (not recorded which). CDR3 bases: TGTGCCAGCAGTTACTCGGGGGTTCTGGACACTGAAGCTTTCTTT. As protein: CASSYSGVLDTEAFF.